Below are 6 T cell receptor beta chains sequenced from a single sample in a study of regulatory T cells in long-lasting Graves disease. Time point meaning: persistent/refractory GD, antithyroid drugs over 5 years with positive TRAb. Scientists built the TCR library using RNA that was extracted from PBMCs. HTBI primers from iRepertoire and Arm-PCR of CDR3 regions yielded the TCR beta libraries. From the multiplex PCR reads, TCRdb called clonotypes with MiXCR, one entry per CDR3 protein. The sample shows 350,000 to 500,000 distinct CDR3 sequences, around 23% of them seen only once. Sequenced here: peripheral blood mononuclear cells (PBMCs), sampled when the disease was refractory, from a patient treated with antithyroid drugs. All receptors derive from a female donor with Graves disease.

This clonotype was detected a few times. The rearrangement joins TRBV12-5 to TRBJ2-2, with TRBD2 as a possible D gene (5 bases). Germline values: CDR1 LGHNT, CDR2 FRNRAP. Trimming took off 0 bases at V and 1 base at J, with 9 bases between the two ends. The CDR3 loop spans 16 amino acids. The CDR3 bases are TGTGCTAGTGGTTTGGTACACGGGGAGAACACCGGGGAGCTGTTTTTT. Translating it yields CASGLVHGENTGELFF.

This clonotype was observed at least ten times. V is TRBV15 and J is TRBJ2-5; a weak D match, TRBD2 (5 bases). The CDR3 has 14 amino acids. The germline V and J ends were trimmed by 1 base and 5 bases, with 11 bases remaining between them. CDR1 and CDR2 (germline): LNHNV, YYDKDF (reference sequence). The CDR3 region is CATSRVRGRETQYF. The CDR3 DNA sequence: TGTGCCACCAGCAGAGTTCGAGGGCGGGAGACCCAGTACTTC.

The rearrangement links TRBV2 to TRBJ2-1; 11 bases align to TRBD2. The V segment lost 6 bases and the J segment 8 bases; nucleotides outside the gene matches: 6. The CDR3 runs 14 residues. Germline loops: CDR1 SNHLY, CDR2 FYNNEI. The CDR3 nucleotides read TGTGCCAGCAGCACTACTAGCGGGAGTGATGAGCAGTTCTTC. Its protein product is CASSTTSGSDEQFF.

This clonotype is a singleton in its sample. This likely reflects a read error, since a far larger clone is one base away. The rearrangement uses TRBV7-2 and TRBJ2-4; D is uncertain. The CDR3 loop spans 13 amino acids. CDR1 is SGHTA and CDR2 is FQGNSA in the germline V gene. CDR3: CDSSPNSGNIQYF. CDR3 bases: TGTGACAGCAGCCCGAATTCGGGAAACATTCAGTACTTC.

This clonotype was seen only a few times. The chain combines TRBV27 with TRBJ1-2; D unresolved. Looked up from germline, CDR1 is MNHEY and CDR2 is SMNVEV (reference sequence). CDR3 length: 16 amino acids. Trimming pared 1 base from V and 8 bases from J, leaving 20 bases between. The DNA for the CDR3 is TGTGCCAGCAGTTTATATGGTGGTTTGGGCGAAGTGGGCTACACCTTC. It is translated as CASSLYGGLGEVGYTF.

This clonotype was counted a few times. This sequence joins TRBV20-1 and TRBJ2-1; 9 bases are a match to TRBD2. The V segment lost 7 bases and the J segment 4 bases; nucleotides outside the gene matches: 8. Germline values: CDR1 DFQATT, CDR2 SNEGSKA (reference sequence). The CDR3 extends over 14 amino acids. CDR3 in DNA: TGCAGTGTTCAGACTAGCGGAATGTACAATGAGCAGTTCTTC. Amino acids: CSVQTSGMYNEQFF.